What follows are 13 T cell receptor beta chains derived from one specimen sequenced in a study of CD8 T cells in ankylosing spondylitis. TCRdb used MiXCR to reprocess the 5' RACE reads, holding one entry per CDR3 protein. The profile shows roughly 130,000 distinct CDR3 sequences, roughly an eighth of them singletons. The sample consisted of blood, either unsorted or a sorted T cell fraction (not recorded which). These receptors all stem from a female donor with ankylosing spondylitis or in good health (not recorded which).

Ten or more counts support this clonotype. This chain links TRBV5-1 with TRBJ2-3; perhaps TRBD2 as D (6 bases). Germline assignment: CDR1 SGHRS and CDR2 YFSETQ. V gave up 0 bases and J gave up 0 bases, with 8 bases separating them. This CDR3 has 15 amino acids. CDR3: CASSLGRGSTDTQYF. In DNA form, the CDR3 reads TGCGCCAGCAGCTTGGGACGGGGGAGCACAGATACGCAGTATTTT.

This clonotype has ten or more counts. The chain links TRBV29-1 to TRBJ1-4; D uncertain. The CDR3 totals 12 residues. V shed 7 bases and J shed 10 bases, with 16 bases lying between them. Germline CDR1 and CDR2: SQVTM and ANQGSEA. The CDR3 loop reads CSGMEGIGKLFF. The CDR3 DNA sequence: TGCAGCGGGATGGAGGGCATAGGAAAACTGTTTTTT.

This clonotype was seen many times. The CDR3 DNA is TGTGCCAGCAGTTTAGCCGGACTAGCGACTACCTACGAGCAGTACTTC. Protein: CASSLAGLATTYEQYF. The chain is built from TRBV12-3 or TRBV12-4 and TRBJ2-7; TRBD2 aligns across 9 bases. Trimming at V came to 0 bases and at J to 2 bases, leaving 5 bases not matched to a gene. The CDR3 covers 16 residues.

This clonotype was counted at least ten times. The chain links TRBV20-1 to TRBJ1-1; 7 nucleotides match TRBD1. After removal of 4 bases from V and 5 bases from J, the junction contained 10 bases not matched to a gene. The CDR3 is 14 residues long. Germline CDR1 reads DFQATT; CDR2 reads SNEGSKA (reference sequence). The DNA for the CDR3 is TGCAGTGCTACCGCGGATACAGGGGTGACTGAAGCTTTCTTT. It yields the protein CSATADTGVTEAFF.

This chain links TRBV5-1 with TRBJ2-2; 9 positions agree with TRBD2. This CDR3 spans 15 amino acids. V was clipped by 4 bases and J by 2 bases; unmatched bases: 3. CDR1 SGHRS and CDR2 YFSETQ come from the germline V gene. CDR3: CASSRLADNTGELFF. DNA of the CDR3: TGCGCCAGCAGCCGACTAGCGGATAACACCGGGGAGCTGTTTTTT.

The chain uses TRBV5-1 and TRBJ2-5; 9 positions agree with TRBD2. V was pared by 0 bases and J by 1 base, with 4 bases of the junction left unmatched. There are 16 residues in the CDR3. Germline CDR1 SGHRS, CDR2 YFSETQ. The CDR3 DNA follows: TGCGCCAGCAGCTTGGTAACGACTAGCGGCCAAGAGACCCAGTACTTC. Amino acid sequence: CASSLVTTSGQETQYF.

In its sample, this clonotype was seen a few times. The V and J genes are TRBV6-5 and TRBJ1-5; D is unresolved. There are 13 residues in the CDR3. Germline CDR1 is MNHEY and CDR2 is SVGAGI. Trimming stripped 4 bases from V and 4 bases from J, with 8 bases between. The CDR3 loop reads CASSFLGNQPQHF. CDR3 coding DNA: TGTGCCAGCAGTTTCCTGGGGAATCAGCCCCAGCATTTT.

This clonotype appeared a few times. The genes are TRBV7-3 and TRBJ1-1; TRBD1 matches 9 bases. Germline V gene lookup returns CDR1 SGHTA and CDR2 FQGTGA. The CDR3 runs to 14 residues. With 5 bases clipped from V and 4 bases from J, the junction kept 5 bases outside the gene matches. CDR3: CASSLQGARTEAFF. CDR3 sequence (DNA): TGTGCCAGCAGCCTACAGGGGGCGCGCACTGAAGCTTTCTTT.

V is TRBV20-1 and J is TRBJ2-5; TRBD1 agrees at 7 bases. This CDR3 region has 16 residues. Trimming at V came to 3 bases and at J to 4 bases, leaving 14 bases not matched to a gene. Germline V CDR1 and CDR2: DFQATT, SNEGSKA (reference sequence). The DNA of the CDR3 is TGCAGTGCTAGGAGAACCCCCACGGACAGGCTAGAGACCCAGTACTTC. This translates into CSARRTPTDRLETQYF.

The chain combines TRBV3-1 with TRBJ1-1; D might be TRBD1 (5 bases). The CDR3 has 14 residues. The V end was cut by 9 bases, the J end by 0 bases, with 14 bases between. The germline CDR1 and CDR2 sequences are LGHDT and YNNKEL (reference sequence). Here the CDR3 DNA reads TGTGCCAGTGGGGGAGACCTTATGAACACTGAAGCTTTCTTT. Translated, it gives CASGGDLMNTEAFF.

Only one count was recorded for this clonotype. A much larger clone differs from this one at a single base, so this may be a read error. This chain connects TRBV7-2 to TRBJ1-5; 9 bases are shared with TRBD1. The CDR3 spans 14 residues. In germline, CDR1 is SGHTA, CDR2 FQGNSA. The CDR3 sequence is CASSLTGGDQSQHF. The CDR3 nucleotides are TGTGCCAGCAGCTTGACAGGGGGGGATCAGTCCCAGCATTTT.

This clonotype has just a few counts. The chain combines TRBV20-1 with TRBJ2-1, with 11 positions matching TRBD2. Germline V gives CDR1 DFQATT, CDR2 SNEGSKA (reference sequence). CDR3 length equals 14 residues. The trim removed 4 bases at V and 4 bases at J, leaving 3 bases unmatched. Written as DNA, the CDR3 is TGCAGTGCTATGCTAGCGGGAGGATACAATGAGCAGTTCTTC. Amino acids: CSAMLAGGYNEQFF.

This clonotype was observed a handful of times. This sequence joins TRBV19 and TRBJ2-7, with 9 bases aligning to TRBD2. Per the germline V gene, CDR1 is LNHDA and CDR2 is SQIVND (reference sequence). The CDR3 is 15 amino acids. J lost 4 bases, V lost 3 bases, and 7 bases had no gene match. The DNA for the CDR3 is TGTGCCAGTAGTATTTCGACTAGCGGAACTTACGAGCAGTACTTC. Its protein is CASSISTSGTYEQYF.